Listed below are T cell receptor beta chains from one sample, sequenced in a study of blood T cell repertoires in COVID-19. Measured with immunoSEQ multiplex PCR; TCRdb has only the in-frame clones, and not every one. Among under 60,000 clones, around 80% were seen once, and the ten largest hold roughly 25%. The sample comprised peripheral blood. Receptors originate from a man between 65 and 80 years old with acute or convalescent COVID-19. Each CDR3 is given with its conserved first and last residue. D genes are given only for firm matches. The listing skips clone size in some rows; elsewhere it reads once, few, many or a size class.

size: .
J: TRBJ1-5
D: .
V: TRBV6-5
CDR3: CASILNRANQPQHF
DNA: TGTGCCAGCATTCTCAACAGGGCGAATCAGCCCCAGCATTTT

size: .
J: TRBJ2-5
D: TRBD1
V: TRBV23-1
CDR3: CASSQSRRIRDRYSSQETQYF
DNA: TGCGCCAGCAGTCAATCACGTCGGATCCGGGACAGGTATAGCTCGCAAGAGACCCAGTACTTC

size: .
J: TRBJ2-5
D: .
V: TRBV28
CDR3: CAITSRDTIHETQYF
DNA: TGTGCCATTACCTCTCGGGACACAATACACGAGACCCAGTACTTC

size: .
J: TRBJ2-6
D: .
V: TRBV4-3
CDR3: CASSQELASGANVLTF
DNA: TGCGCCAGCAGCCAAGAATTGGCTTCTGGGGCCAACGTCCTGACTTTC

size: .
J: TRBJ2-7
D: TRBD1
V: TRBV11-2
CDR3: CASSRGQTYEQYF
DNA: TGTGCCAGCAGCCGGGGACAGACATACGAGCAGTACTTC

size: .
J: TRBJ1-1
D: TRBD1
V: TRBV11-2
CDR3: CASSYQVGQGNTEAFF
DNA: TGTGCCAGCAGCTACCAAGTGGGACAGGGGAACACTGAAGCTTTCTTT

size: few
J: TRBJ2-7
D: TRBD2
V: TRBV9
CDR3: CASSLRGTSGVYEQYF
DNA: TGTGCCAGCAGCCTTCGCGGGACTAGCGGGGTCTACGAGCAGTACTTC

size: .
J: TRBJ2-1
D: TRBD2
V: TRBV5-1
CDR3: CASSLNSGTTYNEQFF
DNA: TGCGCCAGCAGCCTGAATTCCGGGACTACCTACAATGAGCAGTTCTTC

size: .
J: TRBJ2-3
D: .
V: TRBV5-6
CDR3: CASSSLGEPVPDTQYF
DNA: TGTGCCAGCAGCTCCCTCGGGGAGCCCGTTCCAGATACGCAGTATTTT

size: .
J: TRBJ1-2
D: .
V: TRBV6-5
CDR3: CASSQTANYGYTF
DNA: TGTGCCAGCAGTCAGACAGCTAACTATGGCTACACCTTC

size: .
J: TRBJ1-4
D: .
V: TRBV7-2
CDR3: CASSLTRGNFGEKLFF
DNA: TGTGCCAGCAGCTTGACTAGGGGCAATTTTGGTGAAAAACTGTTTTTT

size: .
J: TRBJ2-5
D: TRBD1
V: TRBV7-2
CDR3: CASSLVGTGQETQYF
DNA: TGTGCCAGCAGCTTAGTCGGGACAGGACAAGAGACCCAGTACTTC

size: .
J: TRBJ1-5
D: TRBD1
V: TRBV7-3
CDR3: CASSSRTGYSNQPQHF
DNA: TGTGCCAGCAGCTCCCGGACAGGTTATAGCAATCAGCCCCAGCATTTT

size: .
J: TRBJ2-7
D: .
V: TRBV25-1
CDR3: CASSQTGVGGGHEQYF
DNA: TGTGCCAGCAGTCAGACCGGGGTAGGAGGCGGTCACGAGCAGTACTTC

size: .
J: TRBJ1-2
D: .
V: TRBV6-5
CDR3: CASSYSVGGGYTF
DNA: TGTGCCAGCAGTTACTCAGTTGGGGGCGGCTACACCTTC

size: .
J: TRBJ1-2
D: TRBD1
V: TRBV6-2/TRBV6-3
CDR3: CASSSTGTVFANYGYTF
DNA: TGTGCCAGCAGCAGCACCGGGACAGTTTTTGCTAACTATGGCTACACCTTC

size: .
J: TRBJ2-1
D: TRBD2
V: TRBV9
CDR3: CASSLRQWEGEQFF
DNA: TGTGCCAGCAGCCTGCGTCAGTGGGAGGGTGAGCAGTTCTTC

size: .
J: TRBJ1-2
D: .
V: TRBV6-6
CDR3: CASKAPGWSDYGYTF
DNA: TGTGCCAGCAAGGCCCCAGGGTGGTCGGACTATGGCTACACCTTC

size: .
J: TRBJ1-1
D: .
V: TRBV5-1
CDR3: CASSPELDTEAFF
DNA: TGCGCCAGCAGCCCCGAACTAGACACTGAAGCTTTCTTT

size: few
J: TRBJ2-3
D: .
V: TRBV25-1
CDR3: CASSDLPRTDTQYF
DNA: TGTGCCAGCAGTGATCTCCCTAGAACAGATACGCAGTATTTT

size: few
J: TRBJ2-3
D: TRBD2
V: TRBV5-4
CDR3: CASSPGLAGVKDTQYF
DNA: TGTGCCAGCAGCCCGGGACTAGCGGGAGTCAAAGATACGCAGTATTTT

size: few
J: TRBJ2-1
D: .
V: TRBV4-3
CDR3: CASSAGIYNEQFF
DNA: TGCGCCAGCAGCGCGGGAATTTACAATGAGCAGTTCTTC

size: .
J: TRBJ1-3
D: .
V: TRBV5-6
CDR3: CASSAGLSSGNTIYF
DNA: TGTGCCAGCAGCGCCGGACTGAGCTCTGGAAACACCATATATTTT

size: .
J: TRBJ1-2
D: .
V: TRBV30
CDR3: CAWSVPQAGYGYTF
DNA: TGTGCCTGGAGTGTACCACAAGCAGGCTATGGCTACACCTTC

size: .
J: TRBJ2-3
D: TRBD2
V: TRBV29-1
CDR3: CSVEGVIRTSGRGDTQYF
DNA: TGCAGCGTTGAAGGCGTGATAAGGACTAGCGGGAGAGGAGATACGCAGTATTTT

size: .
J: TRBJ2-1
D: TRBD2
V: TRBV11-3
CDR3: CASSRLAGGTREQFF
DNA: TGTGCCAGTTCACGACTAGCGGGAGGGACCAGGGAGCAGTTCTTC

size: .
J: TRBJ2-7
D: TRBD1
V: TRBV27
CDR3: CASSLPGQGAAGDSYEQYF
DNA: TGTGCCAGCAGCCTGCCGGGACAGGGGGCGGCGGGAGACTCCTACGAGCAGTACTTC